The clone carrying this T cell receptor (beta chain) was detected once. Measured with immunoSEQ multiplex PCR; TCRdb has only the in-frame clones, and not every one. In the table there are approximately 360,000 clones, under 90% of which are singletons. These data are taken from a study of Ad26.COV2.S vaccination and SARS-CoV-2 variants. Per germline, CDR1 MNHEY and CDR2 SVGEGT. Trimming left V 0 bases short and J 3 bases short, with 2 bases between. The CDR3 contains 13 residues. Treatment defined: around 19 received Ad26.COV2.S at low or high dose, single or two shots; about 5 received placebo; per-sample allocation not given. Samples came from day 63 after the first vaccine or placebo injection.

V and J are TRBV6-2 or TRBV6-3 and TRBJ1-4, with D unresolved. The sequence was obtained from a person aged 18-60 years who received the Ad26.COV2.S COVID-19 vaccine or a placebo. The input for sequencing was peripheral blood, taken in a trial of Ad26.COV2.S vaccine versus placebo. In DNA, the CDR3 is TGTGCCAGCAGTTACTCCGCTAATGAAAAACTGTTTTTT. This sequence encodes CASSYSANEKLFF.